These T cell receptor beta chains were read from a single sample in a study of Ad26.COV2.S vaccination and SARS-CoV-2 variants. Data came from immunoSEQ multiplex PCR; TCRdb stores just in-frame clones and leaves some out. The profile shows 350,000 to 450,000 clones, 89% of them singletons. The specimen comprised peripheral blood, sampled in a trial of Ad26.COV2.S vaccine versus placebo. Source of these receptors: a person aged 18-65 years who received the Ad26.COV2.S COVID-19 vaccine or a placebo. CDR3s include the opening cysteine and the closing phenylalanine or tryptophan. The D gene is left open where the match is weak. Clone sizes are given selectively: once, few, many, or a class where the clone is expanded.

clone_size | d_call | v_call | cdr3_aa
. | . | TRBV28 | CASIRSLNTEAFF
. | . | TRBV7-2 | CASSAAGTGNTIYF
. | . | TRBV3-1/TRBV3-2 | CASSQVGGEQFF
. | . | TRBV9 | CASSVEAVNTEAFF
. | . | TRBV7-6 | CASSSVKVPFIGGRNTEAFF
. | TRBD2 | TRBV5-1 | CASAPLAGAVTDTQYF
. | TRBD1 | TRBV19 | CASSIQGASALFF
. | . | TRBV6-5 | CASTLSARAEKLFF
. | . | TRBV29-1 | CSVEAGAQETQYF
. | . | TRBV18 | CASSPPAGRVGETQYF
. | . | TRBV29-1 | CSVRIGSHRGGLFF
. | TRBD1 | TRBV25-1 | CASTGQGVYEQYF
. | TRBD1 | TRBV27 | CASSFGTGLNTEAFF
once | TRBD1 | TRBV19 | CASNDRGRGEKLFF
. | TRBD2 | TRBV28 | CASRMMGSGDSPGQYF
. | . | TRBV7-2 | CASSSWGGRNQPQHF
. | TRBD2 | TRBV6-4 | CASSDREGDEQYF
. | . | TRBV12-1 | CASSSDRSNTEAFF
. | TRBD1 | TRBV5-1 | CASSSRDRAGYTF
. | . | TRBV15 | CATSRGPDAANYGYTF
. | . | TRBV3-1/TRBV3-2 | CASSQDGQGARNTIYF
. | . | TRBV7-2 | CASRQEGSSPLHF
. | TRBD1 | TRBV28 | CASRSGQGNSPLHF
. | TRBD1 | TRBV5-1 | CASSLADRGYEQYF
. | . | TRBV3-1/TRBV3-2 | CASSEGPLGTQYF
. | TRBD1 | TRBV5-1 | CASSFTGTGYQETQYF
. | . | TRBV28 | CASSFSRVSIYEQYF
. | . | TRBV9 | CASSISWGWGTDTQYF
. | . | TRBV5-1 | CASSRNTDTQYF